This T cell receptor (beta chain) was observed in a study of CD8+ T cells in alopecia areata. In the study overall: For the treated group, dosing was oral tofacitinib at 5 to 10 mg twice daily.

Study-wide points: Affected scalp, especially in alopecia totalis/universalis, had a higher clonality than normal scalp did.

The treatment: oral pan-JAK inhibitor, 5-10 mg twice daily. Sorted populations comprised CD4+ and CD8+ T cells obtained from PBMCs. As the sequencing template, cDNA was produced by extracting RNA and reverse transcribing it. TCRdb's table, derived via immunoSEQ multiplex PCR, lists solely in-frame clones and lacks some. Of under 350,000 clones in the sample, roughly 50% were seen once. There are 13 residues in the CDR3. V lost 1 base and J lost 5, with 6 bases in between. Germline loops: CDR1 SEHNR, CDR2 FQNEAQ (reference sequence). In regard to this clone: The antigen is undetermined.

This specimen was CD4+ T cells sorted from blood, taken at week 24, from a patient treated with tofacitinib. V gene TRBV7-9 combines with J gene TRBJ1-5, with D uncertain. This TCR was recovered from a human donor with alopecia areata. The CDR3 loop is CASSLVGDQPQHF. CDR3 nucleotide sequence: TGTGCCAGCAGCTTAGTGGGCGATCAGCCCCAGCATTTT.